What follows describes a single T cell receptor (beta chain). This clone appeared a single time. The clone's antigen remains unknown. Nothing much larger sits one base from this clone, and base qualities are not available. The entry originates in a study of Ad26.COV2.S vaccination and SARS-CoV-2 variants (dated by TCRdb to about 2021). Concerning the study at large: TCRbeta repertoire sequencing was used to assess the specificity and breadth of SARS-CoV-2-reactive T cell receptors after Ad26.COV2.S vaccination. The TCR-sequenced set comprised about 32 samples: around 20 Ad26.COV2.S vaccine recipients, 5 placebo recipients and 8 SARS-CoV-2 convalescent individuals. Beyond this particular receptor, the publication reports: Vaccine and placebo recipients had similar non-spike TCR breadth, a finding consistent with the vaccine containing only spike. Compared with placebo recipients, Ad26.COV2.S recipients showed higher spike-specific TCR breadth (P = 0.0014). The authors noted that the TCR breadth and depth analyses may have underestimated total T cell responses. After vaccination, substantial breadth of spike-specific CD8+ and CD4+ T cell responses was reported.

Taken with the paper, the label for time point translates to: individuals recovered from natural SARS-CoV-2 infection. The CDR3 spans 15 residues, from the cysteine through the phenylalanine. Just CDR3 DNA is preserved here, 45 bases in frame from base 1. V is shortened by 4 bases, J by 4 bases, and the region joining them spans 16 bases. Taken from the germline V gene, the CDR1 and CDR2 loops are MNHEY and SVGAGI. TCRbeta CDR3 regions were sequenced with the immunoSEQ Assay. After extraction, genomic DNA underwent amplification by bias-controlled multiplex PCR, followed by high-throughput sequencing. The source study handled its data this way. To quantify the absolute abundance of every unique TCRbeta CDR3 region, sequences were collapsed and filtered. T cell fraction was estimated by normalization of TCRbeta template counts to usable DNA, with usable DNA being measured through amplification of reference genes present in all nucleated cells. Repertoire TCRs were annotated as SARS-CoV-2-specific when V gene, CDR3 amino acid sequence and J gene were exactly matched to a known reactive TCR set. The reference SARS-CoV-2 TCR set came from MIRA and was filtered for enrichment in COVID-19-positive ImmuneCODE repertoires, removing public or cross-reactive TCRs. Drawing on the MIRA antigens, annotated TCRs were analysed further at the level of specific ORF or position within ORF. Breadth was defined as the number of annotated unique rearrangements divided by the total number of unique productive rearrangements, and depth was defined as the summed frequency of the annotated unique rearrangements. Two-sided Wilcoxon rank-sum tests were used to compare TCR breadth between groups. Entries here come from immuneACCESS through TCRdb and include only in-frame sequences with V and J called. Some clones fail to appear in such tables; in the studies checked, an unresolved V gene covers under half of the shortfall, and the cause of the remainder is unknown. That table is the source of V, J and clone size, and D and trimming were worked out from the DNA. Across this sample there are approximately 90,000 clones, with approximately 77% seen only once. Together, the top ten hold roughly 15% of the sample.

The material was peripheral blood, obtained after recovery from COVID-19. Rearrangement joined TRBV6-5 to TRBJ2-5, with the D gene uncertain. The clonotype comes from a human donor who had recovered from COVID-19. The bases are TGTGCCAGCAGTTTGTATCGTCGTACGGGAGAGACCCAGTACTTC. The resulting protein is CASSLYRRTGETQYF.